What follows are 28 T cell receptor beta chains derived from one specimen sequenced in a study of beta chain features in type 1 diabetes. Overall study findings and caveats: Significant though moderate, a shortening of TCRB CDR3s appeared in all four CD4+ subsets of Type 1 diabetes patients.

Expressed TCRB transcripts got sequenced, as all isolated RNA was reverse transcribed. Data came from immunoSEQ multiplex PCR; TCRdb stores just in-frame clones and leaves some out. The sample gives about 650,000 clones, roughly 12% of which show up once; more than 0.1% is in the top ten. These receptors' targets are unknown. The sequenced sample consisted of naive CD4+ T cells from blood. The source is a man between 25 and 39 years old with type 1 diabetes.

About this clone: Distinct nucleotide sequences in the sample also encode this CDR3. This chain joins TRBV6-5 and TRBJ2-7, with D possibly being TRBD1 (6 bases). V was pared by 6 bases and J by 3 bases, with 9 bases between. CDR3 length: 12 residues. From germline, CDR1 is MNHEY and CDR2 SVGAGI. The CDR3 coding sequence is TGTGCCAGCAGCTCGACAGGCTACGAGCAGTACTTC. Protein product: CASSSTGYEQYF.

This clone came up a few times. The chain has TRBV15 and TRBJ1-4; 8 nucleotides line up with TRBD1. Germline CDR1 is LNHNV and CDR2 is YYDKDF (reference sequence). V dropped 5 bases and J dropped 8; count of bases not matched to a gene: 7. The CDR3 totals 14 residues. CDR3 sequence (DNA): TGTGCCACCAGCCCCAGGACAGGGCTCGAAAAACTGTTTTTT. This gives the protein CATSPRTGLEKLFF.

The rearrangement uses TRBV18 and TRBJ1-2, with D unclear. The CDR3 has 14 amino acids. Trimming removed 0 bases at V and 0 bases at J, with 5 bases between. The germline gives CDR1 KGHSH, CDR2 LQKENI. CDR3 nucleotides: TGTGCCAGCTCACCACCGGTAGCTAACTATGGCTACACCTTC. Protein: CASSPPVANYGYTF.

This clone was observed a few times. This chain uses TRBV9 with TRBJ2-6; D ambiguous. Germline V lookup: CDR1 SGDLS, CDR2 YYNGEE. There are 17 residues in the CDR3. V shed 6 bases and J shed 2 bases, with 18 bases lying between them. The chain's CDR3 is CASTARKETPGANVLTF. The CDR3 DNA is TGTGCCAGCACCGCACGAAAAGAGACCCCTGGGGCCAACGTCCTGACTTTC.

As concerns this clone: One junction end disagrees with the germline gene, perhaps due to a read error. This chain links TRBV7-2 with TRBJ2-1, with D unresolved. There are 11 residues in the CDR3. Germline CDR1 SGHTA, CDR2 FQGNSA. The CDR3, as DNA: TGTGCCAGCACCATAGGTAATGCGCAGTTCTTC. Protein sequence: CASTIGNAQFF.

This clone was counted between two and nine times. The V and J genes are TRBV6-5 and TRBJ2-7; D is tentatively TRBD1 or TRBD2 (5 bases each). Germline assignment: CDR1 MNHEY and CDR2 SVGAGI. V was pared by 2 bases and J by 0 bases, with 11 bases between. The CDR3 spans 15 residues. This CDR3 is CASSYTRDGSYEQYF. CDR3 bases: TGTGCCAGCAGTTACACCCGGGACGGCTCCTACGAGCAGTACTTC.

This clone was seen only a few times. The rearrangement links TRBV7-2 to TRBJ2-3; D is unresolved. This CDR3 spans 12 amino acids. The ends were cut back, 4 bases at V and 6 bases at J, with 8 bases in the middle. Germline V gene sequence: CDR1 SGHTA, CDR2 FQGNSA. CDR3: CASSSGHDTQYF. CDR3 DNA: TGTGCCAGCAGCTCTGGGCACGATACGCAGTATTTT.

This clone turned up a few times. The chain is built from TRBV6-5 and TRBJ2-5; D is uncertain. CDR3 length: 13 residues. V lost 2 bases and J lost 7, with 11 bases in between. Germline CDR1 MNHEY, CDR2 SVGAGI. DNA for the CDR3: TGTGCCAGCAGTTACCCACCTAGTGGGACCCAGTACTTC. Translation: CASSYPPSGTQYF.

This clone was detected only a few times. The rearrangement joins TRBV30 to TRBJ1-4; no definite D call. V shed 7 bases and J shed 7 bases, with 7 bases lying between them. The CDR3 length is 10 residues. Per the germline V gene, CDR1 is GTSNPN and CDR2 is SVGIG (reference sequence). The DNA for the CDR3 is TGTGCCTTGAAGCCTGAAAAACTGTTTTTT. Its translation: CALKPEKLFF.

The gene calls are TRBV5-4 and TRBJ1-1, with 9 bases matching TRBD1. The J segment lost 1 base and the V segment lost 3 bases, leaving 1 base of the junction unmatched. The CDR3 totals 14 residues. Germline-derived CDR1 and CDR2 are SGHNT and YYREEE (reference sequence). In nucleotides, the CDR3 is TGTGCCAGCAGCTGGGACAGGGCGAACACTGAAGCTTTCTTT. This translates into CASSWDRANTEAFF.

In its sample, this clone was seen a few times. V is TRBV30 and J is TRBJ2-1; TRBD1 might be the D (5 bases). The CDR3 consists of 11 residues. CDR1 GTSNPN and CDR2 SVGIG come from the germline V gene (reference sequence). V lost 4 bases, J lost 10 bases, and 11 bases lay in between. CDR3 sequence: CAWTGYQEQFF. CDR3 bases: TGTGCCTGGACAGGGTACCAGGAGCAGTTCTTC. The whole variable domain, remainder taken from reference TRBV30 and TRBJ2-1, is SQTIHQWPATLVQPVGSPLSLECTVEGTSNPNLYWYRQAAGRGLQLLFYSVGIGQISSEVPQNLSASRPQDRQFILSSKKLLLSDSGFYLCAWTGYQEQFFGPGTRLTVL.

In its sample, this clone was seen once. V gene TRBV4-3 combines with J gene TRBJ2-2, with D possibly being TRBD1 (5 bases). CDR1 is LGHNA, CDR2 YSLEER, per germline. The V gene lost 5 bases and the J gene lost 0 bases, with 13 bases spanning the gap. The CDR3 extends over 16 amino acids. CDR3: CASSRQLSTNTGELFF. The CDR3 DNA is TGCGCCAGCAGCAGACAGTTAAGTACGAACACCGGGGAGCTGTTTTTT.

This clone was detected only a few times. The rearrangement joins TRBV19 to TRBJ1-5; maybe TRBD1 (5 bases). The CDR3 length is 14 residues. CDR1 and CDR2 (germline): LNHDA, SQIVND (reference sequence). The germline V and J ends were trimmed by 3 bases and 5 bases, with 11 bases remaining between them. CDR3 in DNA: TGTGCCAGTAGTATCCCACAGGACTATCAGCCCCAGCATTTT. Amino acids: CASSIPQDYQPQHF.

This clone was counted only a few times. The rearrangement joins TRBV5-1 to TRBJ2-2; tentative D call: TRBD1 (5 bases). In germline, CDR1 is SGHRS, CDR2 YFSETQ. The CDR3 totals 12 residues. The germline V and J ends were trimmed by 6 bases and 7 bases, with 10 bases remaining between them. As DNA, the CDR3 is TGCGCCAGCACCCCAGGGCACGGGGAGCTGTTTTTT. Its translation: CASTPGHGELFF.

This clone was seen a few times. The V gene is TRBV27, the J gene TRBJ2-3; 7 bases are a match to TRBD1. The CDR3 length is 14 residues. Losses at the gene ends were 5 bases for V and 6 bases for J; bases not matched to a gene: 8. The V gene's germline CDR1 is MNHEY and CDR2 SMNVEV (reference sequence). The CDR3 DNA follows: TGTGCCAGCAGTGGGGGAGACAGGGTGGATACGCAGTATTTT. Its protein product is CASSGGDRVDTQYF.

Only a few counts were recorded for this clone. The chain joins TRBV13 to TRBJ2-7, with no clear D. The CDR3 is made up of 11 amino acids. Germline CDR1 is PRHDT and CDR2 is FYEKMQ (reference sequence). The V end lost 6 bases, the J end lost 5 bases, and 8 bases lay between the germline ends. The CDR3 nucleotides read TGTGCCAGCAGTAATGAGAACGAGCAGTACTTC. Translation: CASSNENEQYF. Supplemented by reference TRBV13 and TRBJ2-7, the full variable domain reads AAGVIQSPRHLIKEKRETATLKCYPIPRHDTVYWYQQGPGQDPQFLISFYEKMQSDKGSIPDRFSAQQFSDYHSELNMSSLELGDSALYFCASSNENEQYFGPGTRLTVT.

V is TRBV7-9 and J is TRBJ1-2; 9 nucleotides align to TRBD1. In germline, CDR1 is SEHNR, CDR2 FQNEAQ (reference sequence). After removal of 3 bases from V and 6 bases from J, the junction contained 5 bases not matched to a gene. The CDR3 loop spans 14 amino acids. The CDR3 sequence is CASSLDRGMNGYTF. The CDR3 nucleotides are TGTGCCAGCAGCTTGGACAGGGGTATGAATGGCTACACCTTC.

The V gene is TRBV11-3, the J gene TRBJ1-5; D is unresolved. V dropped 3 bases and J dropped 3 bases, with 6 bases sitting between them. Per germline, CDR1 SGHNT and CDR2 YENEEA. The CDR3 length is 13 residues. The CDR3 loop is CASSFGPNQPQHF. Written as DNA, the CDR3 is TGTGCCAGCAGCTTTGGCCCCAATCAGCCCCAGCATTTT.

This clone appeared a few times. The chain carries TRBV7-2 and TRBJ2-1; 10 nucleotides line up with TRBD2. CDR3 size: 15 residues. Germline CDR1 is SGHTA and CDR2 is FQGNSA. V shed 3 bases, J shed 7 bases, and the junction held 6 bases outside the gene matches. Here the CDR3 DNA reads TGTGCCAGCAGCTTTAAGCGGGGGGGCCAGAATGAGCAGTTCTTC. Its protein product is CASSFKRGGQNEQFF.

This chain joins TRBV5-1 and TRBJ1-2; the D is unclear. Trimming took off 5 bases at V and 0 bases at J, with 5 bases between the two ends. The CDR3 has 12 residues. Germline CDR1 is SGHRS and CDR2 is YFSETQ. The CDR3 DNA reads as TGCGCCAGCAGGGGAACTAACTATGGCTACACCTTC. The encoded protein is CASRGTNYGYTF. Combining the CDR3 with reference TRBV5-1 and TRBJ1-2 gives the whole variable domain KAGVTQTPRYLIKTRGQQVTLSCSPISGHRSVSWYQQTPGQGLQFLFEYFSETQRNKGNFPGRFSGRQFSNSRSEMNVSTLELGDSALYLCASRGTNYGYTFGSGTRLTVV.

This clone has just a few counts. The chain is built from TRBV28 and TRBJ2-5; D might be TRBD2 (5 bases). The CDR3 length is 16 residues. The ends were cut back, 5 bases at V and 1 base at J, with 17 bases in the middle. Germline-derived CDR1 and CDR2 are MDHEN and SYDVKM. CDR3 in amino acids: CASSLQLGMVQETQYF. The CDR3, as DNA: TGTGCCAGCAGTCTCCAACTAGGAATGGTCCAAGAGACCCAGTACTTC.

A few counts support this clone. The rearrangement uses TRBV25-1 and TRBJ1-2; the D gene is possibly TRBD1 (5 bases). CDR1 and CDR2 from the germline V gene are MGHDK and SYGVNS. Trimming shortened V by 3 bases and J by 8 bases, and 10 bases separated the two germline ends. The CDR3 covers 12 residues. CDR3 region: CASSDPGAGYTF. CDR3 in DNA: TGTGCCAGCAGTGACCCCGGGGCGGGCTACACCTTC.

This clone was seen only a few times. DNA for the CDR3: TGTGCCAGCAGCTTCGGGACAGGGGTGGGATATGGCTACACCTTC. The encoded protein is CASSFGTGVGYGYTF. This chain links TRBV7-2 with TRBJ1-2, with TRBD1 matching 10 bases. The V gene's germline CDR1 is SGHTA and CDR2 FQGNSA. V lost 3 bases and J lost 5; bases outside the gene matches: 6. The CDR3 length is 15 residues.

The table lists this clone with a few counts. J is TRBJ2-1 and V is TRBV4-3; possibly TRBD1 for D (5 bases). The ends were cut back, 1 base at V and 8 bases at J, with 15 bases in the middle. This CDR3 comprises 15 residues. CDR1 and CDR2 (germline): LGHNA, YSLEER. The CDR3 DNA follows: TGCGCCAGCAGCCAAGGTTTGGCAGGGTGGGATGAGCAGTTCTTC. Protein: CASSQGLAGWDEQFF.

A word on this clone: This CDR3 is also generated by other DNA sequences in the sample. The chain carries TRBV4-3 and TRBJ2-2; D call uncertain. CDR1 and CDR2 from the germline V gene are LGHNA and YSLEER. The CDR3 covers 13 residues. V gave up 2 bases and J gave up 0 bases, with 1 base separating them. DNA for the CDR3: TGCGCCAGCAGCCAAACGAACACCGGGGAGCTGTTTTTT. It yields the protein CASSQTNTGELFF.

The DNA for the CDR3 is TGTGCCTACGGGGAAGCGCCCCTCTACAATGAGCAGTTCTTC. This gives the protein CAYGEAPLYNEQFF. The rearrangement links TRBV30 to TRBJ2-1; D might be TRBD2 (5 bases). The V and J ends lost 7 bases and 3 bases respectively, with 16 bases between them. Germline-derived CDR1 and CDR2 are GTSNPN and SVGIG (reference sequence). The CDR3 length is 14 residues.

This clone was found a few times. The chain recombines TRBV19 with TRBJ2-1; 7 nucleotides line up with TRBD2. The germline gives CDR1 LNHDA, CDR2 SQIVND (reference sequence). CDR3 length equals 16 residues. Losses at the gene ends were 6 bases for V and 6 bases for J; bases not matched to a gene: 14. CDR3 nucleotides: TGTGCCAGTAGCAAAATAGCGGGTAGCAATACCAATGAGCAGTTCTTC. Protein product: CASSKIAGSNTNEQFF.

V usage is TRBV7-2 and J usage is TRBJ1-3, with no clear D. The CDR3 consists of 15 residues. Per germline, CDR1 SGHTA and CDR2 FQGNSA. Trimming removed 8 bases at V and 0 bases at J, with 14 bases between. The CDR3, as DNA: TGTGCCAGCTATCCTCCGGAGCTCTCTGGAAACACCATATATTTT. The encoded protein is CASYPPELSGNTIYF.